Below, 16 T cell receptor beta chains from the same sample are listed, as sequenced in a study of blood T cell repertoires in COVID-19 (dated by TCRdb to between 2020 and 2021). The library came from the immunoSEQ multiplex PCR assay. TCRdb's version of the immuneACCESS table is confined to in-frame rearrangements and falls short of the full clone set. An unresolved V gene accounts for under half of the shortfall where checked; the remainder is of unknown origin. The sample data list around 20,000 clones, and over 80% of these were observed just once. The biggest ten clones account for roughly 8.3% of the sample. The sample comprised peripheral blood. These receptors were collected from a human donor in a cohort sampled during active COVID-19. The donor label of this sample is uncertain.

This clone was observed a few times. The rearrangement joins TRBV19 to TRBJ1-5; TRBD1 matches 9 bases. Germline CDR1 LNHDA, CDR2 SQIVND (reference sequence). The CDR3 is made up of 15 amino acids. J gave up 2 bases and V 6 bases, and 5 bases lay outside the gene matches. CDR3 DNA: TGTGCCAGTAGGGCGGGACAGGGTGGCAATCAGCCCCAGCATTTT. Translation: CASRAGQGGNQPQHF. Complete variable domain (other parts from reference TRBV19 and TRBJ1-5): DGGITQSPKYLFRKEGQNVTLSCEQNLNHDAMYWYRQDPGQGLRLIYYSQIVNDFQKGDIAEGYSVSREKKESFPLTVTSAQKNPTAFYLCASRAGQGGNQPQHFGDGTRLSIL.

The chain recombines TRBV28 with TRBJ2-7; the match to TRBD1 covers 8 bases. The trim removed 8 bases at V and 2 bases at J, leaving 11 bases unmatched. This CDR3 comprises 15 residues. In germline, CDR1 is MDHEN, CDR2 SYDVKM. The CDR3 spells CASSSARGPTYEQYF. As DNA, the CDR3 is TGTGCCAGCTCTTCCGCCAGGGGGCCCACCTACGAGCAGTACTTC.

The chain is built from TRBV27 and TRBJ1-1; 12 nucleotides match TRBD1. The CDR3 runs 19 residues. The trim removed 5 bases at V and 2 bases at J, leaving 15 bases unmatched. The germline gives CDR1 MNHEY, CDR2 SMNVEV (reference sequence). The CDR3 DNA is TGTGCCAGCAGTCTTAGAATCCGGGACAGGGGGCATCTCAACACTGAAGCTTTCTTT. Translation gives CASSLRIRDRGHLNTEAFF.

The CDR3 here is CASSLGAGGYEQFF. DNA for the CDR3: TGTGCCAGCAGCTTAGGTGCGGGAGGCTATGAGCAGTTCTTC. This chain links TRBV5-6 with TRBJ2-1, with 8 bases fitting TRBD2. V gave up 2 bases and J gave up 8 bases; unmatched junction bases: 6. The CDR3 consists of 14 residues. The germline V gene has CDR1 SGHDT and CDR2 YYEEEE.

V usage is TRBV28 and J usage is TRBJ2-7; 13 bases match TRBD2. The V gene end was trimmed by 4 bases and the J gene end by 9 bases; junction bases not matched to a gene: 9. Germline lookup yields CDR1 MDHEN and CDR2 SYDVKM. This CDR3 is 15 amino acids long. CDR3 sequence: CASSSGPRLAGGQYF. The CDR3 nucleotides are TGTGCCAGCAGTTCGGGGCCAAGACTAGCGGGAGGGCAGTACTTC.

Judged by abundance, this clone is hyperexpanded. J is TRBJ1-2 and V is TRBV6-5; 9 bases fit TRBD1. The CDR3 covers 15 residues. Germline V gene sequence: CDR1 MNHEY, CDR2 SVGAGI. V lost 0 bases and J lost 6; bases outside the gene matches: 5. The CDR3 nucleotides are TGTGCCAGCAGTTACTCGGGACAGGGTATAGATGGCTACACCTTC. It encodes CASSYSGQGIDGYTF.

This clone was seen only once. The chain is built from TRBV7-9 and TRBJ1-1, with D possibly being TRBD1 (6 bases). The CDR3 consists of 13 residues. Germline V CDR1 and CDR2: SEHNR, FQNEAQ (reference sequence). V lost 3 bases and J lost 4, with 9 bases in between. In nucleotides, the CDR3 is TGTGCCAGCAGCTTCACAGGGCTCACTGAAGCTTTCTTT. It yields the protein CASSFTGLTEAFF.

This chain connects TRBV28 to TRBJ1-1; the D gene is possibly TRBD1 (6 bases). The ends were cut back, 11 bases at V and 5 bases at J, with 21 bases in the middle. CDR1 MDHEN and CDR2 SYDVKM come from the germline V gene. The CDR3 is made up of 14 amino acids. In DNA form, the CDR3 reads TGTGCCGCCCATGGGGCCCCAAGGGGGACTGAAGCTTTCTTT. Protein sequence: CAAHGAPRGTEAFF.

This chain connects TRBV5-4 to TRBJ2-1; TRBD1 agrees at 7 bases. This CDR3 comprises 14 residues. The V segment lost 4 bases and the J segment 5 bases; nucleotides outside the gene matches: 6. Per the germline V gene, CDR1 is SGHNT and CDR2 is YYREEE (reference sequence). CDR3 amino acids: CASSGFDRDNEQFF. DNA of the CDR3: TGTGCCAGCAGCGGGTTTGACAGGGACAATGAGCAGTTCTTC.

The chain recombines TRBV24-1 with TRBJ2-3, with 7 bases fitting TRBD1. The J segment lost 2 bases and the V segment lost 7 bases, leaving 5 bases of the junction unmatched. The CDR3 loop spans 14 amino acids. Per germline, CDR1 KGHDR and CDR2 SFDVKD. The CDR3 DNA follows: TGTGCCACCAGGTTAACAGGGGACACAGATACGCAGTATTTT. Translating gives CATRLTGDTDTQYF.

A single count supports this clone. This chain uses TRBV18 with TRBJ1-2; D is perhaps TRBD1 (6 bases). Germline V gene data show CDR1 as KGHSH and CDR2 as LQKENI. V shed 3 bases and J shed 12 bases, with 26 bases lying between them. The CDR3 is 16 residues long. CDR3 in amino acids: CASSPSIDGGQVLDTF. DNA for the CDR3: TGTGCCAGCTCACCGAGTATCGACGGGGGGCAGGTTCTGGACACCTTC.

V gene TRBV25-1 combines with J gene TRBJ2-5, with TRBD1 matching over 11 bases. This CDR3 is built from 15 residues. The germline CDR1 and CDR2 sequences are MGHDK and SYGVNS. V was clipped by 2 bases and J by 5 bases; unmatched bases: 4. The CDR3 sequence is CASSEGQGASETQYF. The CDR3 coding sequence is TGTGCCAGCAGTGAAGGACAGGGGGCCTCGGAGACCCAGTACTTC.

The chain combines TRBV2 with TRBJ1-5; D unresolved. V lost 3 bases to trimming and J lost 4 bases, with 4 bases between them. The CDR3 extends over 12 amino acids. Germline CDR1 SNHLY, CDR2 FYNNEI. The CDR3 nucleotides are TGTGCCAGCAGTGATCCAAATCAGCCCCAGCATTTT. Translating it yields CASSDPNQPQHF.

The chain has TRBV30 and TRBJ2-3, with TRBD2 matching 12 bases. Trimming took 2 bases from V and 4 from J; bases not matched to a gene: 7. CDR3 length equals 16 residues. Germline values: CDR1 GTSNPN, CDR2 SVGIG (reference sequence). The CDR3 bases are TGTGCCTGGAGTCCCGGACTAGCGGGACCATCAGATACGCAGTATTTT. Its translation: CAWSPGLAGPSDTQYF.

J is TRBJ2-5 and V is TRBV5-1, with D perhaps TRBD1 (5 bases). Germline V gives CDR1 SGHRS, CDR2 YFSETQ. The CDR3 contains 13 residues. Trimming shortened V by 6 bases and J by 4 bases, and 13 bases separated the two germline ends. The CDR3 coding sequence is TGCGCCAGCACAGCATCAGGGCGAGAGACCCAGTACTTC. It yields the protein CASTASGRETQYF. Complete variable domain (other parts from reference TRBV5-1 and TRBJ2-5): KAGVTQTPRYLIKTRGQQVTLSCSPISGHRSVSWYQQTPGQGLQFLFEYFSETQRNKGNFPGRFSGRQFSNSRSEMNVSTLELGDSALYLCASTASGRETQYFGPGTRLLVL.

The chain recombines TRBV11-2 with TRBJ2-1; the match to TRBD2 covers 13 bases. The J segment lost 6 bases and the V segment lost 5 bases, leaving 10 bases of the junction unmatched. There are 17 residues in the CDR3. Germline-derived CDR1 and CDR2 are SGHAT and FQNNGV. The CDR3: CASSLRTSGSSSNEQFF. The CDR3 coding sequence is TGTGCCAGCAGCCTACGGACTAGCGGGAGTTCTTCCAATGAGCAGTTCTTC.